Following are 31 T cell receptor beta chains from one sample sequenced in a study of T-cell reconstitution after alpha-beta-depleted transplantation in children (dated by TCRdb to about 2016). Library prep was done by PCR. For sequencing, an Illumina HiSeq 2500 was employed. To normalize quantification of the TCRbeta repertoire, the TCR libraries were built with molecular barcoding that relied on unique molecular identifiers. TCRdb's own reprocessing of the public reads used fastp at Q25 and MiXCR and kept productive beta chains. Rows with one shared CDR3 protein collapse into an entry with the most common genes and DNA. Across this sample there are fewer than 550,000 distinct CDR3 sequences, with over 9.5% seen only once. Of the sample, roughly 2% is held by the ten largest clones. Per the publication, the treatment or condition label means: allogeneic hematopoietic cell transplantation with graft depleted of TCRalphabeta T cells and CD19 B cells.

The specimen was PBMCs, collected before TCRalphabeta/CD19-depleted stem cell transplant. Every receptor here comes from a child aged 2 to 10 with inherited bone marrow failure, due to receive a stem cell transplant.

The sample holds many counts of this clonotype. The CDR3 protein is CASSPFAGMESYGYTF. The CDR3 region has the DNA TGTGCCAGCAGCCCCTTTGCAGGGATGGAAAGCTATGGCTACACCTTC. V usage is TRBV28 and J usage is TRBJ1-2, with D perhaps TRBD1 (5 bases). CDR1 and CDR2 (germline): MDHEN, SYDVKM. The CDR3 has 16 residues. Deletions cut 6 bases from V and 4 bases from J, with 21 bases between.

This clonotype was counted ten times or more. The chain recombines TRBV28 with TRBJ2-7; D ambiguous. The CDR3 totals 14 residues. CDR1 MDHEN and CDR2 SYDVKM come from the germline V gene. Trimming cost V 11 bases and J 0 bases, with 17 bases left between them. In nucleotides, the CDR3 is TGTGCCCGTCCGTGGCCCCGTGGCTCCTACGAGCAGTACTTC. Residues: CARPWPRGSYEQYF.

This clonotype was seen a single time. A much larger clone is a single base away; this may be a read error. The V gene is TRBV20-1, the J gene TRBJ2-3; 10 nucleotides agree with TRBD2. J was trimmed by 2 bases and V by 6 bases; bases with no gene match: 5. Germline V gene lookup returns CDR1 DFQATT and CDR2 SNEGSKA (reference sequence). The CDR3 runs 14 residues. The CDR3 nucleotides are TGCAGTGCGGAAAGCGGGAGGGCCACAGATACGCAGTATTTT. Its protein is CSAESGRATDTQYF.

At least ten counts were recorded for this clonotype. This chain connects TRBV13 to TRBJ2-1; TRBD2 agrees at 10 bases. V lost 0 bases, J lost 10 bases, and 3 bases stayed unmatched. Looked up from germline, CDR1 is PRHDT and CDR2 is FYEKMQ (reference sequence). This CDR3 has 14 amino acids. The CDR3 loop is CASSLGLAGFEQFF. The CDR3 DNA follows: TGTGCCAGCAGCTTAGGACTAGCGGGATTCGAGCAGTTCTTC.

At least ten counts were recorded for this clonotype. The chain couples TRBV5-1 to TRBJ2-1; 8 bases fit TRBD2. The CDR3 runs 14 residues. The germline CDR1 and CDR2 sequences are SGHRS and YFSETQ. J lost 7 bases, V lost 0 bases, and 3 bases had no gene match. DNA for the CDR3: TGCGCCAGCAGCTTGGCCCCTAGCGGGAATGAGCAGTTCTTC. This translates into CASSLAPSGNEQFF. Full variable domain (remainder filled in from reference TRBV5-1 and TRBJ2-1): KAGVTQTPRYLIKTRGQQVTLSCSPISGHRSVSWYQQTPGQGLQFLFEYFSETQRNKGNFPGRFSGRQFSNSRSEMNVSTLELGDSALYLCASSLAPSGNEQFFGPGTRLTVL.

To note about this clonotype: The final CDR3 position lacks the conserved phenylalanine or tryptophan, pointing to a likely read error. This chain links TRBV5-1 with TRBJ2-7; no clear D. V lost 0 bases and J 0 bases, leaving 16 bases between the germline ends. CDR1 is SGHRS and CDR2 is YFSETQ in the germline V gene. The CDR3 runs 17 residues. In DNA, the CDR3 is TGCGCCAGCAGCTTGGCCCCCCCAGCGCCAGACTCCTACGAGCAGTACTCC. Translated: CASSLAPPAPDSYEQYS.

Ten or more counts support this clonotype. This chain links TRBV4-3 with TRBJ2-7; D gene unclear. The ends were cut back, 0 bases at V and 2 bases at J, with 11 bases in the middle. The germline V gene has CDR1 LGHNA and CDR2 YSLEER. This CDR3 contains 15 residues. This CDR3 is CASSQDSPGTYEQYF. CDR3 in DNA: TGCGCCAGCAGCCAAGATAGCCCAGGCACCTACGAGCAGTACTTC.

As concerns this clonotype: A read error is possible here, since a much larger clone lies one base away. CDR3 residues: CASSQEGPGSSTGELFF. In DNA, the CDR3 is TGCGCCAGCAGCCAAGAAGGTCCGGGATCTAGCACCGGGGAGCTGTTTTTT. The chain carries TRBV4-3 and TRBJ2-2, with D perhaps matching TRBD2 (5 bases). The germline gives CDR1 LGHNA, CDR2 YSLEER. V dropped 0 bases and J dropped 4 bases, with 15 bases sitting between them. The CDR3 has 17 amino acids.

This clonotype was observed at least ten times. The CDR3 region is CASSPGTLGTDTQYF. In nucleotides, the CDR3 is TGTGCCAGCAGCCCGGGGACACTCGGCACAGATACGCAGTATTTT. This chain connects TRBV5-5 to TRBJ2-3; a possible D gene is TRBD1 (6 bases). This CDR3 is 15 amino acids long. Germline V gene data show CDR1 as SGHKS and CDR2 as YYEKEE (reference sequence). Trimming removed 4 bases from V and 1 base from J, with 13 bases in between.

This clonotype was recorded at least ten times. This chain connects TRBV12-3 or TRBV12-4 to TRBJ2-2; TRBD2 aligns across 10 bases. J was trimmed by 7 bases and V by 6 bases; bases with no gene match: 5. This CDR3 region has 14 residues. The CDR3 coding sequence is TGTGCCAGCAGGTCTAGCGGGAGTGGCGGGGAGCTGTTTTTT. Its translation is CASRSSGSGGELFF.

This clonotype was picked up many times. The chain is built from TRBV7-7 and TRBJ2-7; no clear D. Germline CDR1 reads SSHAT; CDR2 reads FNYEAQ (reference sequence). The CDR3 runs to 14 residues. Trimming removed 5 bases from V and 6 bases from J, with 17 bases in between. CDR3 DNA sequence: TGTGCCAGCAGCCTAACCCCCGACTCGGGCGAGCAGTACTTC. Its translation: CASSLTPDSGEQYF.

The chain joins TRBV19 to TRBJ2-3; the D gene is possibly TRBD1 (5 bases). Germline loops: CDR1 LNHDA, CDR2 SQIVND (reference sequence). V was pared by 10 bases and J by 1 base, with 18 bases between. CDR3 size: 15 residues. CDR3 nucleotide sequence: TGTGCCACTGCGCTAGGGGTTACGGGCACAGATACGCAGTATTTT. Its translation: CATALGVTGTDTQYF.

This clonotype was detected ten times or more. V and J are TRBV7-2 and TRBJ1-1; a possible D gene is TRBD1 (5 bases). Trimming removed 2 bases from V and 6 bases from J, with 13 bases in between. Germline V gene data show CDR1 as SGHTA and CDR2 as FQGNSA. The CDR3 covers 14 residues. Here the CDR3 reads CASSLRAGVSEAFF. CDR3 sequence (DNA): TGTGCCAGCAGCTTACGAGCGGGGGTTTCTGAAGCTTTCTTT.

V gene TRBV6-2 or TRBV6-3 combines with J gene TRBJ2-7; 11 bases match TRBD1. This CDR3 region has 16 residues. The germline V gene has CDR1 MNHEY and CDR2 SVGEGT. Germline trimming cut 2 bases from V and 3 bases from J; bases unmatched to any gene: 6. The CDR3 bases are TGTGCCAGCAGTTACGACCCCGGGACAGGGGGCTACGAGCAGTACTTC. Translated, it gives CASSYDPGTGGYEQYF.

The chain carries TRBV11-2 and TRBJ2-5; a possible D gene is TRBD1 (6 bases). The CDR3 is made up of 15 amino acids. Germline values: CDR1 SGHAT, CDR2 FQNNGV. With 5 bases removed from V and 2 bases from J, the gap between germline ends came to 15 bases. CDR3 bases: TGTGCCAGCAGCCCCGGGACAACCCAGCAAGAGACCCAGTACTTC. Its translation is CASSPGTTQQETQYF.

This sequence joins TRBV14 and TRBJ2-3; tentatively, D is TRBD1 (6 bases). The CDR3 is made up of 15 amino acids. The germline CDR1 and CDR2 sequences are SGHDN and FVKESK. V lost 5 bases and J 0 bases, leaving 12 bases between the germline ends. In nucleotides, the CDR3 is TGTGCCAGCAGCACCCTGAGGGGGAGCACAGATACGCAGTATTTT. It translates to CASSTLRGSTDTQYF.

This clonotype was observed a single time. The V gene is TRBV30, the J gene TRBJ1-1, with a weak D call TRBD1 (5 bases). The CDR3 covers 14 residues. The V end lost 4 bases, the J end lost 6 bases, and 18 bases lay between the germline ends. CDR1 GTSNPN and CDR2 SVGIG come from the germline V gene (reference sequence). Here the CDR3 reads CAWTWGVTDPEAFF. CDR3 sequence (DNA): TGTGCCTGGACATGGGGGGTGACAGACCCTGAAGCTTTCTTT.

This clonotype occurred many times. The rearrangement uses TRBV3-1 and TRBJ2-3; 9 bases line up with TRBD2. J lost 7 bases, V lost 0 bases, and 14 bases had no gene match. Germline V CDR1 and CDR2: LGHDT, YNNKEL (reference sequence). This CDR3 comprises 18 residues. The CDR3 here is CASSQEMLTREGVNTQYF. CDR3 bases: TGTGCCAGCAGCCAAGAGATGTTGACGCGGGAGGGCGTAAATACGCAGTATTTT.

This clonotype was picked up a small number of times. The gene calls are TRBV30 and TRBJ2-3; D may match TRBD1 or TRBD2 (5 bases each). Trimming removed 1 base from V and 4 bases from J, with 12 bases in between. Germline CDR1 reads GTSNPN; CDR2 reads SVGIG (reference sequence). The CDR3 contains 14 residues. The CDR3 loop reads CAWSGGVGPDTQYF. The CDR3 nucleotides read TGTGCCTGGAGTGGAGGGGTAGGGCCAGATACGCAGTATTTT.

The chain joins TRBV5-1 to TRBJ2-6; no clear D gene. The CDR3 is 16 amino acids. Germline V gene sequence: CDR1 SGHRS, CDR2 YFSETQ. V lost 0 bases to trimming and J lost 0 bases, with 7 bases between them. The chain's CDR3 is CASSLEGNSGANVLTF. CDR3 nucleotide sequence: TGCGCCAGCAGCTTGGAGGGCAACTCTGGGGCCAACGTCCTGACTTTC.

This clonotype was picked up many times. The V and J genes are TRBV7-6 and TRBJ2-7; TRBD2 is a possible D gene (5 bases). Germline V CDR1 and CDR2: SGHVS, FNYEAQ. The CDR3 covers 13 residues. V was trimmed by 7 bases and J by 6 bases, leaving 16 bases between them. CDR3 DNA: TGTGCCAGCACCCTAGTCGGTCGGGGCGAGCAGTACTTC. Protein product: CASTLVGRGEQYF.

Many counts were recorded for this clonotype. V gene TRBV12-3 or TRBV12-4 combines with J gene TRBJ2-1, with 11 bases fitting TRBD2. The CDR3 length is 15 residues. The J segment lost 2 bases and the V segment lost 6 bases, leaving 3 bases of the junction unmatched. For the CDR3, the DNA is TGTGCCAGCAGCAAACTAGCGGGAGCCTACAATGAGCAGTTCTTC. Protein: CASSKLAGAYNEQFF.

This clonotype has at least ten counts. The genes are TRBV6-1 and TRBJ2-1; TRBD2 matches 7 bases. V gave up 7 bases and J gave up 7 bases; unmatched junction bases: 10. The germline gives CDR1 MNHNS, CDR2 SASEGT. This CDR3 region has 14 residues. The CDR3 loop reads CASTQGGSFNEQFF. CDR3 nucleotide sequence: TGTGCCAGCACCCAGGGCGGGAGTTTTAATGAGCAGTTCTTC.

This clonotype was counted ten times or more. This sequence joins TRBV12-5 and TRBJ2-1; D remains unclear. This CDR3 has 13 residues. The V end was cut by 6 bases, the J end by 11 bases, with 17 bases between. Germline V gives CDR1 LGHNT, CDR2 FRNRAP. The CDR3 DNA follows: TGTGCTAGTGGCGAGACTCTTAAAGGGCAGCAGTTCTTC. It encodes CASGETLKGQQFF.

This clonotype came up many times. V usage is TRBV14 and J usage is TRBJ2-7, with TRBD1 matching over 7 bases. This CDR3 is built from 17 residues. J lost 2 bases, V lost 0 bases, and 10 bases had no gene match. Germline V gene sequence: CDR1 SGHDN, CDR2 FVKESK. The DNA for the CDR3 is TGTGCCAGCAGCCAAGATATAAGGGGCAGGGGGACCTACGAGCAGTACTTC. Translated: CASSQDIRGRGTYEQYF. Complete variable domain (other parts from reference TRBV14 and TRBJ2-7): EAGVTQFPSHSVIEKGQTVTLRCDPISGHDNLYWYRRVMGKEIKFLLHFVKESKQDESGMPNNRFLAERTGGTYSTLKVQPAELEDSGVYFCASSQDIRGRGTYEQYFGPGTRLTVT.

This clonotype was seen repeatedly, ten times or more. The rearrangement uses TRBV20-1 and TRBJ2-7; possible D gene TRBD2, 6 bases. CDR1 is DFQATT, CDR2 SNEGSKA, per germline (reference sequence). There are 13 residues in the CDR3. The V and J ends lost 4 bases and 3 bases respectively, with 13 bases between them. In DNA, the CDR3 is TGCAGTGCTACAACGGGAGCCCTCTACGAGCAGTACTTC. Its protein is CSATTGALYEQYF.

This clonotype was seen many times. This rearrangement joins TRBV2 to TRBJ2-3; D gene ambiguous. Trimming took off 4 bases at V and 0 bases at J, with 8 bases between the two ends. Germline-derived CDR1 and CDR2 are SNHLY and FYNNEI. This CDR3 region has 14 residues. The CDR3 nucleotides read TGTGCCAGCAGTGCGAGCAGGAGCACAGATACGCAGTATTTT. It specifies CASSASRSTDTQYF.

This clonotype was recorded many times. The chain has TRBV5-4 and TRBJ1-1, with TRBD1 identical over 7 bases. The CDR3 is 14 amino acids. J gave up 8 bases and V 0 bases, and 7 bases lay outside the gene matches. Germline CDR1 reads SGHNT; CDR2 reads YYREEE (reference sequence). This CDR3 is CASSLAGGGEEAFF. The CDR3 bases are TGTGCCAGCAGCTTGGCCGGAGGGGGCGAGGAAGCTTTCTTT.

This clonotype has a count of ten or more. V and J are TRBV4-2 and TRBJ1-5, with D unclear. The CDR3 extends over 14 amino acids. V lost 1 base and J lost 6, with 10 bases in between. Looked up from germline, CDR1 is LGHNA and CDR2 is YNFKEQ. CDR3 sequence: CASSQGPGGQPQHF. The CDR3 coding sequence is TGTGCCAGCAGCCAAGGGCCAGGAGGTCAGCCCCAGCATTTT.

This clonotype was counted ten times or more. This chain connects TRBV7-2 to TRBJ2-7; D uncertain. Germline V gene data show CDR1 as SGHTA and CDR2 as FQGNSA. The CDR3 runs 12 residues. Trimming removed 3 bases at V and 4 bases at J, with 7 bases between. The chain's CDR3 is CASSFWSYEQYF. CDR3 sequence (DNA): TGTGCCAGCAGCTTCTGGTCGTACGAGCAGTACTTC.

This clonotype was recorded many times. The J gene is TRBJ1-1, the V gene TRBV27, with 8 bases aligning to TRBD1. The J segment lost 10 bases and the V segment lost 0 bases, leaving 4 bases of the junction unmatched. CDR3 length: 13 residues. From germline, CDR1 is MNHEY and CDR2 SMNVEV (reference sequence). Here the CDR3 reads CASSLSRGLGAFF. CDR3 bases: TGTGCCAGCAGTTTATCCAGGGGGCTCGGAGCTTTCTTT.